This TCR beta chain was documented in a study of cytomegalovirus exposure and HLA in healthy donors. Study-wide results and caveats: Some public TCRs appeared in many individuals, while most sequences were rare.

Only one count was recorded for this clone. Its antigen is as yet unknown. The data were produced by immunoSEQ multiplex PCR, yet TCRdb's version contains in-frame clones alone and is incomplete. The sample includes over 120,000 clones, 89% of them seen just once. This CDR3 has 15 amino acids. V shed 5 bases and J 4 bases; nucleotides not matched to a gene: 7. CDR1 and CDR2 from the germline V gene are MNHEY and SVGAGI. The sample was PBMCs. The clonotype originates from a woman aged 18-29 years in good health and CMV-seropositive. The chain recombines TRBV6-5 with TRBJ1-3, with TRBD1 matching over 8 bases. CDR3 loop: CASSLLGDRGNTIYF. CDR3 DNA: TGTGCCAGCAGTCTCCTCGGGGACAGGGGAAACACCATATATTTT.